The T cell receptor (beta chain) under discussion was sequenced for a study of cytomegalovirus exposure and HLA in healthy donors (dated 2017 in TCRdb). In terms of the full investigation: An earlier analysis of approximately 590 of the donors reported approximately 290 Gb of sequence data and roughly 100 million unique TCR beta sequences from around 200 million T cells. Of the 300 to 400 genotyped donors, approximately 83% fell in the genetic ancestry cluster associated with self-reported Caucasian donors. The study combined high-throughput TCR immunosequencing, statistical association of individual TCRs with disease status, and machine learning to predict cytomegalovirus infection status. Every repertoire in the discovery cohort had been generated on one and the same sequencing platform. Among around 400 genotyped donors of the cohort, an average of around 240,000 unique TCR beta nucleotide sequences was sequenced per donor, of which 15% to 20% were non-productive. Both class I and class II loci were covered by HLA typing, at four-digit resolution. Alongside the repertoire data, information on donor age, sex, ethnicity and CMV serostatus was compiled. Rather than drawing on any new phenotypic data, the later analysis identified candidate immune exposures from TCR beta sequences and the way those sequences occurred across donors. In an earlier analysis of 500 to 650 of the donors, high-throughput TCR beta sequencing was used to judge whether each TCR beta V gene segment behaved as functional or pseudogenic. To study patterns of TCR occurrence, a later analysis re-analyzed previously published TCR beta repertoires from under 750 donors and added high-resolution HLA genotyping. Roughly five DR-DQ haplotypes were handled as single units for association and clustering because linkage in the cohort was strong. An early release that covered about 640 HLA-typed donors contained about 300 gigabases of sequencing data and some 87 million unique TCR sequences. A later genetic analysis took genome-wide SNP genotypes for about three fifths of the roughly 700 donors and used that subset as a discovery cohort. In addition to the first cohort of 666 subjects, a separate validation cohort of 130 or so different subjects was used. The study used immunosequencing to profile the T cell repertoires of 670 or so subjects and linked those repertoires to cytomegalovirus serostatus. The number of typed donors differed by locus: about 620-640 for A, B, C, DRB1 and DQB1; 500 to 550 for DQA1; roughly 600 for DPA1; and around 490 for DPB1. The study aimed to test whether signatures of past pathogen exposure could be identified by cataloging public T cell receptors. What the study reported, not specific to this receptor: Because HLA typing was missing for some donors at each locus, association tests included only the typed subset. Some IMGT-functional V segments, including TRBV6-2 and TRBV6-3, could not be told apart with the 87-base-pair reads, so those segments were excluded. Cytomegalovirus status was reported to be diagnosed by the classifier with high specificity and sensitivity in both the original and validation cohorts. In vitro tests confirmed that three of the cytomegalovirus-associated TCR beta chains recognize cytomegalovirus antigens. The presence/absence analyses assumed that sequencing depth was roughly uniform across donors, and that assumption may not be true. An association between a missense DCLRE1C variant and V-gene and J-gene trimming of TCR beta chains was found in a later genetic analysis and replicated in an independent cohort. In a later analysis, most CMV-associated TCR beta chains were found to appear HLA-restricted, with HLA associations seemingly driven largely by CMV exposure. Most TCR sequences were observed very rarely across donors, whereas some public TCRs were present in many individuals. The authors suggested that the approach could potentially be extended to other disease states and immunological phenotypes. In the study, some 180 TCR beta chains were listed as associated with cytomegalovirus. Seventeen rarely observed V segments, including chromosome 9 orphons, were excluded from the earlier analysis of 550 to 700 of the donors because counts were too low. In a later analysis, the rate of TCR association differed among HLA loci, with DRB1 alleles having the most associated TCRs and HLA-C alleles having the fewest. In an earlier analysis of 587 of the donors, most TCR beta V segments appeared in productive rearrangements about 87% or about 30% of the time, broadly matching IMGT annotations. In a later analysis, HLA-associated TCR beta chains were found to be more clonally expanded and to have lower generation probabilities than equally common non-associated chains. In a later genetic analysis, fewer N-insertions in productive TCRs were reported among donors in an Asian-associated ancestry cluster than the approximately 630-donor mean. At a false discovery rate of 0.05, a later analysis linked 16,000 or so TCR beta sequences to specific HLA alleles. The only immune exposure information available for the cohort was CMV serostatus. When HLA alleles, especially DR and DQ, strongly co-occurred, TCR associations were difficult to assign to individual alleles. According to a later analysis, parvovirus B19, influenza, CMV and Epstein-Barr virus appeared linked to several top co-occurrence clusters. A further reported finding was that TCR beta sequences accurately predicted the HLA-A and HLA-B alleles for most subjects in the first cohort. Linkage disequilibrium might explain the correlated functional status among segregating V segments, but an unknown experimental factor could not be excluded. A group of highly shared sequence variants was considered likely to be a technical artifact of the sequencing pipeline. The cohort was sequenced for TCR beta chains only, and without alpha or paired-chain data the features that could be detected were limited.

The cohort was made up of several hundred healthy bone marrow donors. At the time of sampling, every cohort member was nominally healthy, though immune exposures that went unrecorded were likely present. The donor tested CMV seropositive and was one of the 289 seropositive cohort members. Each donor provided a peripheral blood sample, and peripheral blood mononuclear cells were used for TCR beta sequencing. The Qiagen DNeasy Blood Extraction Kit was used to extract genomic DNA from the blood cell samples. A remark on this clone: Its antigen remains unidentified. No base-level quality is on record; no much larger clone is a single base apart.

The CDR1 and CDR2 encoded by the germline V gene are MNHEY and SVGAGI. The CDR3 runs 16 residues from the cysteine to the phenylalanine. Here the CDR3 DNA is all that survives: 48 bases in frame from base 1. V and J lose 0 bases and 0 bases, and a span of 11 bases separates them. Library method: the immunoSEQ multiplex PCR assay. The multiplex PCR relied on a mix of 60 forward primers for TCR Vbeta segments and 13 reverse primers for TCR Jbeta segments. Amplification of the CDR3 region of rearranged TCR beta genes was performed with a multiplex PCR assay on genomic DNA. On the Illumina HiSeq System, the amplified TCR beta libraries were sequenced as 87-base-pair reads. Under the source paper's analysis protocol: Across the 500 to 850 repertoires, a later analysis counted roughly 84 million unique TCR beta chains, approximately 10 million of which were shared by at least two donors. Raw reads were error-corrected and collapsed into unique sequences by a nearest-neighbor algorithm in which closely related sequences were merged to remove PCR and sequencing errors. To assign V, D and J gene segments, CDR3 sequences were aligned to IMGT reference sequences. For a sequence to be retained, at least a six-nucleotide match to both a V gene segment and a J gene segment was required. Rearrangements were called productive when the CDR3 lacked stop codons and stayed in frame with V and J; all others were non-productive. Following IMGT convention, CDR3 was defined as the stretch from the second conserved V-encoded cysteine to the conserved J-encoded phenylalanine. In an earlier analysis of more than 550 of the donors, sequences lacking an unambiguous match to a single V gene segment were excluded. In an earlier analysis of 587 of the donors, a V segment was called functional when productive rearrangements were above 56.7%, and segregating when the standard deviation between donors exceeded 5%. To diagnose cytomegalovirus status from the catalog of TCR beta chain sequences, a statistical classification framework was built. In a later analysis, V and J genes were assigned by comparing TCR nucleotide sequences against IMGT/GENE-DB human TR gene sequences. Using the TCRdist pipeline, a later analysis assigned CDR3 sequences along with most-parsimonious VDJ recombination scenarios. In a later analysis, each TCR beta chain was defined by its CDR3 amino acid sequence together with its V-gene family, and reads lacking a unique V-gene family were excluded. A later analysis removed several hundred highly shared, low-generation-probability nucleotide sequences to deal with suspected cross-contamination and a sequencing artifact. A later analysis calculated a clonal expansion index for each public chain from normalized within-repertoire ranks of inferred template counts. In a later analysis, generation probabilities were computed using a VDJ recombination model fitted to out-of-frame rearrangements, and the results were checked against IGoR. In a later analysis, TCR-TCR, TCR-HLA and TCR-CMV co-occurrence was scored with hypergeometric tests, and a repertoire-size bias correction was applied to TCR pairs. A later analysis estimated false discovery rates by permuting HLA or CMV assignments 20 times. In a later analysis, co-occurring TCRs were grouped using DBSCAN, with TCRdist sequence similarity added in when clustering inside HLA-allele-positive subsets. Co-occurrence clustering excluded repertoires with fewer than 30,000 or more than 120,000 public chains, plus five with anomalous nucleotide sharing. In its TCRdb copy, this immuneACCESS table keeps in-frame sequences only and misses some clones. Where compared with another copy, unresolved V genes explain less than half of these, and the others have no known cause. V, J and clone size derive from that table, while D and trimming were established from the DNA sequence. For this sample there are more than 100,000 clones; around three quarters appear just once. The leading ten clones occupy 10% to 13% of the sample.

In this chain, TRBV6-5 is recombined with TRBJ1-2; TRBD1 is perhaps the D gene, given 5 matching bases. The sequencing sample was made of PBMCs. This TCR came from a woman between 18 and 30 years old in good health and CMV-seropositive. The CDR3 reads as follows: CASSYSPQGANYGYTF. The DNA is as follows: TGTGCCAGCAGTTACTCACCCCAGGGCGCTAACTATGGCTACACCTTC.